One and the same sample provided the 17 T cell receptor beta chains below, sequenced in a study of shared clonotypes between healthy human individuals. Profiled with immunoSEQ multiplex PCR; TCRdb holds only in-frame clones, not every one. The profile covers hundreds of thousands of clones, with around 72% appearing a single time and around 1.8% taken by the ten largest. Sequenced sample: memory CD4+ T cells sorted from blood. Indicated subset: CD45RA-negative fraction. The receptors shown here come from a woman in her 30s in good health.

The chain recombines TRBV11-2 with TRBJ1-5; D is unresolved. The CDR3 runs 13 residues. Deletions cut 1 base from V and 4 bases from J, with 5 bases between. Germline-derived CDR1 and CDR2 are SGHAT and FQNNGV. The CDR3 DNA reads TGTGCCAGCAGCTTAGGGCGGAATCAGCCCCAGCATTTT. This encodes CASSLGRNQPQHF.

The chain combines TRBV6-5 with TRBJ2-6; D is ambiguous. This CDR3 has 15 residues. Between the trimmed V and J ends, which lost 5 bases and 4 bases, there was a span of 12 bases. Germline values: CDR1 MNHEY, CDR2 SVGAGI. As DNA, the CDR3 is TGTGCCAGCAGTGGCCGCGATGCCGGGGCCAACGTCCTGACTTTC. This translates into CASSGRDAGANVLTF.

The rearrangement links TRBV28 to TRBJ1-5; weak D call: TRBD1 (5 bases). Germline values: CDR1 MDHEN, CDR2 SYDVKM. The V end was cut by 6 bases, the J end by 7 bases, with 13 bases between. This CDR3 has 13 amino acids. CDR3 nucleotides: TGTGCCAGCAGCGTGGGAGGGGTCCAGCCCCAGCATTTT. Protein: CASSVGGVQPQHF.

The rearrangement links TRBV9 to TRBJ2-1; 9 bases align to TRBD1. This CDR3 contains 15 residues. Germline lookup yields CDR1 SGDLS and CDR2 YYNGEE. Trimming took 4 bases from V and 5 from J; bases not matched to a gene: 7. The CDR3 loop is CASSPGTGPDNEQFF. The CDR3 DNA reads TGTGCCAGCAGCCCCGGGACAGGGCCCGACAATGAGCAGTTCTTC.

Turning to this clone: At the DNA level, this CDR3 is encoded by other sequences in the same sample as well. The chain carries TRBV5-1 and TRBJ1-1; D gene ambiguous. Germline V CDR1 and CDR2: SGHRS, YFSETQ. The CDR3 runs 13 residues. V shed 0 bases and J shed 1 base, with 4 bases lying between them. In DNA, the CDR3 is TGCGCCAGCAGCTTGGCCCCGAACACTGAAGCTTTCTTT. Translation: CASSLAPNTEAFF.

The rearrangement links TRBV7-6 to TRBJ1-2; D unresolved. The CDR3 totals 14 residues. Germline CDR1 SGHVS, CDR2 FNYEAQ. Trimming shortened V by 2 bases and J by 9 bases, and 16 bases separated the two germline ends. The DNA for the CDR3 is TGTGCCAGCAGCTTATATCCGGGTGCGGGAAGCTACACCTTC. Protein sequence: CASSLYPGAGSYTF.

The V gene is TRBV11-2, the J gene TRBJ1-1; D may be TRBD1 (5 bases). V shed 4 bases and J shed 3 bases, with 15 bases lying between them. The V gene's germline CDR1 is SGHAT and CDR2 FQNNGV. CDR3 length: 15 amino acids. CDR3 nucleotides: TGTGCCAGCAGCTCCCTGGGGGAGTTGGACACTGAAGCTTTCTTT. Translating it yields CASSSLGELDTEAFF.

The genes are TRBV28 and TRBJ2-7; weak D call: TRBD2 (6 bases). Germline lookup yields CDR1 MDHEN and CDR2 SYDVKM. The CDR3 extends over 16 amino acids. V was shortened by 6 bases and J by 0 bases, with 18 bases between the two germline ends. This CDR3 is CASSIHSAGLSYEQYF. DNA for the CDR3: TGTGCCAGCAGCATCCATAGCGCGGGACTCTCCTACGAGCAGTACTTC.

The V and J genes are TRBV5-1 and TRBJ2-7, with a weak D call TRBD1 (6 bases). The CDR3 sequence is 14 residues long. V lost 0 bases, J lost 3 bases, and 10 bases lay in between. In germline, CDR1 is SGHRS, CDR2 YFSETQ. The CDR3 region has the DNA TGCGCCAGCAGCTTGGTAGGGGGTCTCTACGAGCAGTACTTC. Translated, it gives CASSLVGGLYEQYF.

This clone was found a few times. This rearrangement joins TRBV18 to TRBJ1-3; tentative D call: TRBD1 (5 bases). Germline CDR1 KGHSH, CDR2 LQKENI. The V and J ends lost 2 bases and 4 bases respectively, with 12 bases between them. The CDR3 length is 15 residues. CDR3 sequence reads: CASSPSQGLGNTIYF. The CDR3 DNA is TGTGCCAGCTCACCATCGCAGGGACTCGGAAACACCATATATTTT.

This clone was seen at least ten times. CDR3 loop: CASSLALAGETQYF. In DNA, the CDR3 is TGTGCCAGCAGCTTAGCCCTAGCGGGCGAGACCCAGTACTTC. This chain uses TRBV7-2 with TRBJ2-5; 8 nucleotides align to TRBD2. Per the germline V gene, CDR1 is SGHTA and CDR2 is FQGNSA. CDR3 size: 14 residues. Germline trimming cut 0 bases from V and 5 bases from J; bases unmatched to any gene: 2.

This clone was recorded at least ten times. This chain joins TRBV4-1 and TRBJ1-5; a possible D gene is TRBD1 (5 bases). Trimming removed 4 bases at V and 4 bases at J, with 11 bases between. The CDR3 has 14 amino acids. Germline CDR1 reads MGHRA; CDR2 reads YSYEKL. The CDR3: CASSPSRGNQPQHF. The CDR3 DNA sequence: TGCGCCAGCAGCCCGTCGCGGGGGAATCAGCCCCAGCATTTT.

A note on this clone: This could be a read error, since a much larger clone is one nucleotide away. Other DNA sequences in this sample translate to the same CDR3. The V and J genes are TRBV7-3 and TRBJ2-3; 7 nucleotides line up with TRBD2. Trimming cost V 2 bases and J 5 bases; bases outside gene matches: 4. Looked up from germline, CDR1 is SGHTA and CDR2 is FQGTGA. The CDR3 runs to 14 residues. As DNA, the CDR3 is TGTGCCAGCAGCTTAGGTCTAGCGGTAGATACGCAGTATTTT. Translating it yields CASSLGLAVDTQYF.

This clone appeared once. The genes are TRBV11-2 and TRBJ2-1; a possible D gene is TRBD2 (6 bases). Germline V gene data show CDR1 as SGHAT and CDR2 as FQNNGV. The V end lost 5 bases, the J end lost 15 bases, and 20 bases lay between the germline ends. The CDR3 totals 13 residues. The CDR3 coding sequence is TGTGCCAGCAGCCTTGGTGGGGAGCGGGCCCGGTTCTTC. Amino acid sequence: CASSLGGERARFF.

The chain employs TRBV7-2 and TRBJ2-5, with 8 bases fitting TRBD1. CDR1 SGHTA and CDR2 FQGNSA come from the germline V gene. This CDR3 is built from 17 residues. V lost 1 base, J lost 5 bases, and 12 bases stayed unmatched. CDR3 DNA: TGTGCCAGCAGCTTAGGGGCCGTCGGACAGGGCAGCGAGACCCAGTACTTC. It is translated as CASSLGAVGQGSETQYF.

The gene calls are TRBV5-6 and TRBJ2-1; 8 bases agree with TRBD2. The length of the CDR3 is 18 residues. Germline-derived CDR1 and CDR2 are SGHDT and YYEEEE. V was clipped by 2 bases and J by 0 bases; unmatched bases: 10. CDR3 loop: CASSFRPSGRGSYNEQFF. Here the CDR3 DNA reads TGTGCCAGCAGCTTCAGGCCGAGCGGGAGAGGCTCCTACAATGAGCAGTTCTTC.

The V gene is TRBV2, the J gene TRBJ2-5; a weak D match, TRBD2 (5 bases). V lost 3 bases, J lost 2 bases, and 10 bases lay in between. Germline assignment: CDR1 SNHLY and CDR2 FYNNEI. CDR3 length: 14 residues. The CDR3 coding sequence is TGTGCCAGCAGTGAGGCTAGAGGGCAAGAGACCCAGTACTTC. It translates to CASSEARGQETQYF.